These 27 T cell receptor beta chains originate from one sample sequenced in a study of blood T cell repertoires in COVID-19. Assay used: immunoSEQ multiplex PCR; TCRdb lists only in-frame clones, some missing. This table holds around 180,000 clones, approximately 79% found once. The specimen was peripheral blood. The source of these receptors is a man aged 55 to 70 with active or convalescent COVID-19.

The rearrangement uses TRBV4-2 and TRBJ2-3; no definite D call. The V end was cut by 6 bases, the J end by 6 bases, with 19 bases between. Germline V gene data show CDR1 as LGHNA and CDR2 as YNFKEQ. This CDR3 spans 15 amino acids. This CDR3 is CASSLTQRPPDTQYF. DNA of the CDR3: TGTGCCAGCAGTCTTACCCAGAGGCCGCCCGATACGCAGTATTTT.

The sample holds a few counts of this clone. V usage is TRBV15 and J usage is TRBJ1-4; TRBD1 matches at 10 bases. The CDR3 contains 15 residues. CDR1 and CDR2 from the germline V gene are LNHNV and YYDKDF (reference sequence). With V trimmed by 4 bases and J by 7 bases, 6 bases remained unmatched. CDR3 sequence reads: CATSITGTGVEKLFF. The CDR3 coding sequence is TGTGCCACCAGCATCACCGGGACAGGGGTTGAAAAACTGTTTTTT.

The chain has TRBV11-3 and TRBJ2-1; TRBD1 matches 11 bases. CDR1 is SGHNT and CDR2 is YENEEA in the germline V gene. V shed 3 bases, J shed 5 bases, and the junction held 3 bases outside the gene matches. The CDR3 sequence is 15 residues long. The CDR3 coding sequence is TGTGCCAGCAGCTTTGGACAGGGGGCTCACAATGAGCAGTTCTTC. Translating it yields CASSFGQGAHNEQFF.

The chain couples TRBV27 to TRBJ2-7; 8 bases are shared with TRBD2. CDR3 length equals 15 residues. Germline lookup yields CDR1 MNHEY and CDR2 SMNVEV (reference sequence). V lost 5 bases and J lost 2; bases outside the gene matches: 8. In DNA, the CDR3 is TGTGCCAGCAGTATAACACCGGGACTAGCCTACGAGCAGTACTTC. This sequence encodes CASSITPGLAYEQYF.

This chain links TRBV4-1 with TRBJ2-2, with a tentative D call TRBD2 (6 bases). Trimming took off 0 bases at V and 2 bases at J, with 16 bases between the two ends. Germline lookup yields CDR1 MGHRA and CDR2 YSYEKL. The CDR3 contains 18 residues. The DNA of the CDR3 is TGCGCCAGCAGCCAAGATCGATCTGCGGAGGGAAACACCGGGGAGCTGTTTTTT. This codes for CASSQDRSAEGNTGELFF.

The CDR3 region has the DNA TGCGCCAGCCGTGACAGCGCGAACACCGGGGAGCTGTTTTTT. This encodes CASRDSANTGELFF. The gene calls are TRBV5-1 and TRBJ2-2, with D possibly being TRBD1 (5 bases). Germline assignment: CDR1 SGHRS and CDR2 YFSETQ. Trimming stripped 7 bases from V and 0 bases from J, with 10 bases between. The CDR3 has 14 amino acids.

This clone showed up just a few times. The chain links TRBV4-3 to TRBJ2-1; no definite D call. The CDR3 sequence is 13 residues long. Trimming shortened V by 4 bases and J by 9 bases, and 13 bases separated the two germline ends. The V gene's germline CDR1 is LGHNA and CDR2 YSLEER. The chain's CDR3 is CASSPTPSSEQFF. For the CDR3, the DNA is TGCGCCAGCAGCCCAACCCCTTCTAGTGAGCAGTTCTTC.

This chain connects TRBV4-3 to TRBJ2-1, with 10 bases matching TRBD1. Germline CDR1 and CDR2: LGHNA and YSLEER. The junction had 5 bases not matched to a gene; V was cut back by 0 bases and J by 6 bases. This CDR3 contains 16 residues. The CDR3 spells CASSQEGTGVFNEQFF. CDR3 in DNA: TGCGCCAGCAGCCAAGAGGGGACAGGGGTCTTCAATGAGCAGTTCTTC.

J is TRBJ1-5 and V is TRBV5-6; 7 bases align to TRBD1. The CDR3 totals 13 residues. The germline V gene encodes CDR1 SGHDT and CDR2 YYEEEE. Trimming at V came to 4 bases and at J to 4 bases, leaving 2 bases not matched to a gene. In nucleotides, the CDR3 is TGTGCCAGCAGCAAGACAGGGAATCAGCCCCAGCATTTT. Its translation is CASSKTGNQPQHF.

The chain uses TRBV18 and TRBJ1-3; a weak D match, TRBD1 (6 bases). The germline gives CDR1 KGHSH, CDR2 LQKENI. Trimming cost V 8 bases and J 8 bases, with 25 bases left between them. This CDR3 is 16 amino acids long. CDR3 nucleotide sequence: TGTGCCAGCGGTCTAGGAACCGGGACAAGGGGCGACACCATATATTTT. Its protein is CASGLGTGTRGDTIYF.

The chain joins TRBV27 to TRBJ2-7; 11 nucleotides match TRBD2. From germline, CDR1 is MNHEY and CDR2 SMNVEV (reference sequence). The CDR3 runs to 15 residues. V shed 8 bases, J shed 3 bases, and the junction held 9 bases outside the gene matches. In DNA, the CDR3 is TGTGCCAGCGGACGACTAGCGGGATATATCTACGAGCAGTACTTC. Translation gives CASGRLAGYIYEQYF.

This chain links TRBV4-2 with TRBJ2-7; TRBD2 might be the D (6 bases). The CDR3 loop spans 18 amino acids. Germline V gene sequence: CDR1 LGHNA, CDR2 YNFKEQ. Deletions cut 0 bases from V and 5 bases from J, with 23 bases between. The CDR3 coding sequence is TGTGCCAGCAGCCAAGATTCGCCGCGCGGGGAGGAGGCCGACGAGCAGTACTTC. As protein: CASSQDSPRGEEADEQYF.

This chain joins TRBV4-1 and TRBJ1-5; the match to TRBD1 covers 8 bases. V shed 5 bases and J 3 bases; nucleotides not matched to a gene: 3. CDR1 MGHRA and CDR2 YSYEKL come from the germline V gene. The CDR3 spans 14 residues. The CDR3 loop is CASSDRGDNQPQHF. The DNA of the CDR3 is TGCGCCAGCAGCGACAGGGGAGACAATCAGCCCCAGCATTTT.

The rearrangement joins TRBV19 to TRBJ1-5; 8 positions agree with TRBD1. The CDR3 is 16 residues long. The ends lost 7 bases at V and 1 base at J; junction bases unmatched: 9. The germline gives CDR1 LNHDA, CDR2 SQIVND (reference sequence). For the CDR3, the DNA is TGTGCCAGTACCTTTCAAGGACAGGGAAGCAATCAGCCCCAGCATTTT. Residues: CASTFQGQGSNQPQHF. Variable domain in full (rest from reference TRBV19 and TRBJ1-5): DGGITQSPKYLFRKEGQNVTLSCEQNLNHDAMYWYRQDPGQGLRLIYYSQIVNDFQKGDIAEGYSVSREKKESFPLTVTSAQKNPTAFYLCASTFQGQGSNQPQHFGDGTRLSIL.

This clone was seen a handful of times. CDR3 region: CASSLGLGRSGYNNEQFF. The CDR3 bases are TGTGCCAGCAGTTTGGGGCTGGGGAGGAGCGGGTACAACAATGAGCAGTTCTTC. This chain joins TRBV28 and TRBJ2-1; TRBD2 might be the D (6 bases). V was cut by 3 bases and J by 5 bases, with 23 bases left in between. The CDR3 runs 18 residues. Germline CDR1 is MDHEN and CDR2 is SYDVKM.

This clone was counted only a few times. The chain has TRBV11-3 and TRBJ1-5, with TRBD1 as a possible D gene (6 bases). The CDR3 contains 15 residues. Trimming took 10 bases from V and 6 from J, leaving 22 bases between them. Germline values: CDR1 SGHNT, CDR2 YENEEA. The CDR3 coding sequence is TGTGCCATCTCAGGGCCTGGACAGTATATTCAGCCCCAGCATTTT. Residues: CAISGPGQYIQPQHF.

The chain uses TRBV5-4 and TRBJ1-2; D ambiguous. Germline V gene lookup returns CDR1 SGHNT and CDR2 YYREEE (reference sequence). Trimming took off 1 base at V and 1 base at J, with 11 bases between the two ends. The CDR3 is 15 amino acids. In DNA form, the CDR3 reads TGTGCCAGCAGCTTGTGGTCTGAGGGTAACTATGGCTACACCTTC. Encoded protein: CASSLWSEGNYGYTF.

This chain links TRBV30 with TRBJ1-2; tentative D call: TRBD1 (5 bases). The germline V gene encodes CDR1 GTSNPN and CDR2 SVGIG (reference sequence). The V and J ends lost 0 bases and 6 bases respectively, with 11 bases between them. This CDR3 region has 13 residues. CDR3 bases: TGTGCCTGGAGTGTAGGTCGGGGGGATGGCTACACCTTC. Encoded protein: CAWSVGRGDGYTF.

This clone was observed a handful of times. V usage is TRBV19 and J usage is TRBJ1-5; D remains ambiguous. The length of the CDR3 is 14 residues. The ends were cut back, 1 base at V and 0 bases at J, with 4 bases in the middle. CDR1 LNHDA and CDR2 SQIVND come from the germline V gene (reference sequence). The CDR3 loop reads CASSIAVSNQPQHF. CDR3 DNA: TGTGCCAGTAGTATAGCGGTTAGCAATCAGCCCCAGCATTTT.

The V call is TRBV10-3, the J call TRBJ2-7, with D possibly TRBD2 on 6 matching bases. This CDR3 spans 12 amino acids. Trimming removed 6 bases at V and 3 bases at J, with 9 bases between. Looked up from germline, CDR1 is ENHRY and CDR2 is SYGVKD. In nucleotides, the CDR3 is TGTGCCATCAGGCGGGACGGCTACGAGCAGTACTTC. It codes for CAIRRDGYEQYF.

The chain employs TRBV29-1 and TRBJ2-1, with 8 positions matching TRBD1. This CDR3 has 16 residues. Trimming at V came to 5 bases and at J to 1 base, leaving 10 bases not matched to a gene. Germline CDR1 reads SQVTM; CDR2 reads ANQGSEA. The CDR3 region is CSVPDGQGSSYNEQFF. As DNA, the CDR3 is TGCAGCGTTCCCGATGGACAGGGATCGTCCTACAATGAGCAGTTCTTC.

The J gene is TRBJ2-5, the V gene TRBV19, with D perhaps matching TRBD1 (7 bases). Germline V gives CDR1 LNHDA, CDR2 SQIVND (reference sequence). V lost 5 bases and J lost 4, with 14 bases in between. This CDR3 comprises 14 residues. The CDR3 sequence is CASSENRGGETQYF. The CDR3 nucleotides are TGTGCCAGTAGTGAAAACAGGGGAGGAGAGACCCAGTACTTC.

The chain recombines TRBV6-5 with TRBJ2-7; the D gene is possibly TRBD2 (5 bases). Deletions cut 5 bases from V and 6 bases from J, with 17 bases between. The CDR3 is made up of 14 amino acids. CDR1 is MNHEY, CDR2 SVGAGI, per germline. CDR3 sequence (DNA): TGTGCCAGCAGTCCCGCGGGCGCGTCGTTCGAGCAGTACTTC. This encodes CASSPAGASFEQYF.

V usage is TRBV5-4 and J usage is TRBJ2-1; 7 bases line up with TRBD1. The CDR3 length is 16 residues. Trimming cost V 3 bases and J 4 bases; bases outside gene matches: 10. Germline CDR1 reads SGHNT; CDR2 reads YYREEE (reference sequence). CDR3 sequence: CASSSSALRGYNEQFF. The CDR3 region has the DNA TGTGCCAGCAGCTCATCTGCCCTCAGGGGGTACAATGAGCAGTTCTTC.

A note on this clone: Because the CDR3's place on the DNA is in doubt, the DNA is left out and the CDR3 is given as listed by TCRdb. The rearrangement joins TRBV11-3 to TRBJ2-2; TRBD1 is the table's D call, not checked against the DNA. The germline gives CDR1 SGHNT, CDR2 YENEEA. The CDR3 has 16 amino acids, counting both end residues. This CDR3 reads CASSPRTGRRAGELFF.

The CDR3 DNA reads TGTGCCAGCTCACCCGTGGGAGTGACGAGGGCGATTAACTATGGCTACACCTTC. Translating gives CASSPVGVTRAINYGYTF. The chain links TRBV18 to TRBJ1-2; no reliable D call. CDR3 length: 18 amino acids. With 3 bases removed from V and 1 base from J, the gap between germline ends came to 21 bases. Germline V gene data show CDR1 as KGHSH and CDR2 as LQKENI.

The chain joins TRBV3-1 (or the pseudogene TRBV3-2) to TRBJ1-1; a weak D match, TRBD1 (5 bases). The CDR3 extends over 14 amino acids. Germline values: CDR1 LGHDT, CDR2 YNNKEL (reference sequence). Trimming took 0 bases from V and 4 from J, leaving 9 bases between them. The CDR3 is CASSQDAGFTEAFF. CDR3 nucleotide sequence: TGTGCCAGCAGCCAAGACGCAGGGTTCACTGAAGCTTTCTTT.